The rows below give T cell receptor beta chains drawn from one sample of a study of cytomegalovirus exposure and HLA in healthy donors. Sequencing used immunoSEQ multiplex PCR; TCRdb keeps in-frame clones, though not all of them. The sample gives 210,000 or so clones, roughly 90% of which show up once; roughly 0.99% is in the top ten. The material sequenced was PBMCs. These receptors came from a young woman in good health and CMV-seronegative. The CDR3 runs from the conserved cysteine through the conserved F or W. The order of the fields is D gene, J gene, V gene, clone size, CDR3 protein. D genes are given only for firm matches. Clone size, where shown, is once, few, many, or a class for clones that have expanded.

d_call: NA; j_call: TRBJ2-1; v_call: TRBV7-3; clone_size: NA; cdr3_aa: CASSPIRGLRGSDNEQFF
d_call: NA; j_call: TRBJ1-5; v_call: TRBV6-5; clone_size: NA; cdr3_aa: CASSYSQDQPQHF
d_call: NA; j_call: TRBJ2-2; v_call: TRBV4-1; clone_size: NA; cdr3_aa: CASSQPRGSGELFF
d_call: TRBD2; j_call: TRBJ2-7; v_call: TRBV7-2; clone_size: NA; cdr3_aa: CASRGRSGRGSGYEQYF
d_call: TRBD1; j_call: TRBJ1-2; v_call: TRBV5-6; clone_size: once; cdr3_aa: CASSLQGADYVYTF
d_call: NA; j_call: TRBJ2-5; v_call: TRBV18; clone_size: once; cdr3_aa: CASSRSNLQETQYF
d_call: TRBD1; j_call: TRBJ1-3; v_call: TRBV4-3; clone_size: NA; cdr3_aa: CASSQDSPSDRAGNTIYF
d_call: TRBD2; j_call: TRBJ2-1; v_call: TRBV7-9; clone_size: NA; cdr3_aa: CASSLGLFGTSGSNEQFF
d_call: NA; j_call: TRBJ1-5; v_call: TRBV7-8; clone_size: NA; cdr3_aa: CASSFRDSNQPQHF
d_call: NA; j_call: TRBJ2-2; v_call: TRBV11-3; clone_size: NA; cdr3_aa: CASSEGPGVIGELFF
d_call: NA; j_call: NA; v_call: TRBV2; clone_size: NA; cdr3_aa: CASKMTVTYEQYF
d_call: NA; j_call: TRBJ2-6; v_call: TRBV7-8; clone_size: NA; cdr3_aa: CASSFTGSSGANVLTF
d_call: NA; j_call: TRBJ2-4; v_call: TRBV4-1; clone_size: NA; cdr3_aa: CASSPVLAGSQYF
d_call: NA; j_call: TRBJ2-1; v_call: TRBV7-8; clone_size: NA; cdr3_aa: CASSVQGYTYNEQFF
d_call: NA; j_call: TRBJ2-1; v_call: TRBV6-1; clone_size: NA; cdr3_aa: CASRLGTWIYNEQFF
d_call: TRBD1; j_call: TRBJ2-1; v_call: TRBV7-9; clone_size: NA; cdr3_aa: CASSPGQGLYNEQFF
d_call: NA; j_call: TRBJ2-3; v_call: TRBV11-2; clone_size: NA; cdr3_aa: CASSRLDTQYF
d_call: NA; j_call: TRBJ1-2; v_call: TRBV5-4; clone_size: NA; cdr3_aa: CASSSRGYGYTF
d_call: TRBD1; j_call: TRBJ2-2; v_call: TRBV5-1; clone_size: NA; cdr3_aa: CASSFRDRGTGELFF
d_call: TRBD1; j_call: TRBJ2-7; v_call: TRBV15; clone_size: NA; cdr3_aa: CATSRAPPQRQGFYEQYF
d_call: TRBD2; j_call: TRBJ2-7; v_call: TRBV18; clone_size: NA; cdr3_aa: CASSPSGAGAYEQYF
d_call: NA; j_call: TRBJ2-5; v_call: TRBV5-5; clone_size: few; cdr3_aa: CASSLQQGTGETQYF
d_call: NA; j_call: TRBJ1-1; v_call: TRBV5-5; clone_size: once; cdr3_aa: CASSSDSNTEAFF
d_call: NA; j_call: TRBJ1-2; v_call: TRBV30; clone_size: NA; cdr3_aa: CAWTEQAPNYGYTF
d_call: TRBD1; j_call: TRBJ2-7; v_call: TRBV29-1; clone_size: NA; cdr3_aa: CSVGVQGAGEQYF
d_call: TRBD2; j_call: TRBJ2-2; v_call: TRBV7-2; clone_size: few; cdr3_aa: CASNPQGAGGVTGELFF
d_call: TRBD1; j_call: TRBJ1-5; v_call: TRBV2; clone_size: NA; cdr3_aa: CASRDRGNQPQHF
d_call: NA; j_call: TRBJ1-4; v_call: TRBV7-8; clone_size: few; cdr3_aa: CASSRLTGQGEKLFF
d_call: NA; j_call: TRBJ1-2; v_call: TRBV6-6; clone_size: NA; cdr3_aa: CASSYSAGLGGGGYTF
d_call: TRBD2; j_call: TRBJ2-5; v_call: TRBV7-2; clone_size: NA; cdr3_aa: CASSSQSGGVTETQYF
d_call: TRBD2; j_call: TRBJ2-1; v_call: TRBV7-8; clone_size: NA; cdr3_aa: CASSLPSGSLNEQFF
d_call: TRBD2; j_call: TRBJ2-2; v_call: TRBV13; clone_size: once; cdr3_aa: CASSPTKAGGTGELFF
d_call: NA; j_call: TRBJ2-3; v_call: TRBV13; clone_size: NA; cdr3_aa: CASSLASAGDTQYF
d_call: NA; j_call: TRBJ1-5; v_call: TRBV2; clone_size: NA; cdr3_aa: CASSETGPSNQPQHF
d_call: TRBD2; j_call: TRBJ2-7; v_call: TRBV2; clone_size: NA; cdr3_aa: CASSEARGGEQYF
d_call: TRBD2; j_call: TRBJ2-3; v_call: TRBV7-8; clone_size: NA; cdr3_aa: CASSLAGRGDTQYF
d_call: NA; j_call: TRBJ1-4; v_call: TRBV6-1; clone_size: once; cdr3_aa: CASSQRSYSEKLFF
d_call: TRBD1; j_call: TRBJ1-2; v_call: TRBV7-9; clone_size: NA; cdr3_aa: CASSLQGDYGYTF
d_call: NA; j_call: TRBJ1-6; v_call: TRBV18; clone_size: once; cdr3_aa: CASSPSGDRSPLHF
d_call: NA; j_call: TRBJ1-4; v_call: TRBV7-9; clone_size: NA; cdr3_aa: CASSLVLGASRREKLFF
d_call: TRBD1; j_call: TRBJ1-5; v_call: TRBV19; clone_size: NA; cdr3_aa: CASSFQQGGNQPQHF
d_call: TRBD1; j_call: TRBJ1-2; v_call: TRBV13; clone_size: NA; cdr3_aa: CASSTRTRDRDHYGYTF
d_call: TRBD1; j_call: TRBJ1-1; v_call: TRBV19; clone_size: NA; cdr3_aa: CASSATGTGNTEAFF
d_call: NA; j_call: TRBJ1-1; v_call: TRBV6-6; clone_size: NA; cdr3_aa: CASSSPGLTTEAFF
d_call: NA; j_call: TRBJ2-7; v_call: TRBV5-1; clone_size: NA; cdr3_aa: CASSLEVAGYEQYF
d_call: NA; j_call: TRBJ2-2; v_call: TRBV7-2; clone_size: NA; cdr3_aa: CASSLDISGGSEFF
d_call: NA; j_call: TRBJ2-3; v_call: TRBV7-2; clone_size: NA; cdr3_aa: CASSLGTPTDTQYF
d_call: NA; j_call: TRBJ2-5; v_call: TRBV6-6; clone_size: once; cdr3_aa: CASSYSRAQETQYF
d_call: NA; j_call: TRBJ2-6; v_call: TRBV7-3; clone_size: NA; cdr3_aa: CASSLLGVGGANVLTF
d_call: TRBD1; j_call: TRBJ2-7; v_call: TRBV10-1; clone_size: NA; cdr3_aa: CATMGQGGSYEQYF
d_call: NA; j_call: TRBJ1-1; v_call: TRBV6-5; clone_size: NA; cdr3_aa: CASRSHTEAFF
d_call: TRBD1; j_call: TRBJ1-4; v_call: TRBV5-1; clone_size: NA; cdr3_aa: CASSLSSGGIEKLFF
d_call: NA; j_call: TRBJ2-2; v_call: TRBV9; clone_size: NA; cdr3_aa: CATRGNTGELFF
d_call: NA; j_call: TRBJ1-1; v_call: TRBV5-1; clone_size: NA; cdr3_aa: CASSPLLDSLNTEAFF
d_call: TRBD2; j_call: TRBJ2-2; v_call: TRBV4-2; clone_size: NA; cdr3_aa: CASSQGGRPATGELFF
d_call: NA; j_call: TRBJ2-3; v_call: TRBV18; clone_size: once; cdr3_aa: CASSPGGGQGTDTQYF
d_call: TRBD1; j_call: TRBJ2-7; v_call: TRBV4-2; clone_size: once; cdr3_aa: CASSQTGGWEQYF
d_call: NA; j_call: TRBJ2-7; v_call: TRBV10-2; clone_size: NA; cdr3_aa: CASIMDPGPSYEQYF
d_call: NA; j_call: TRBJ2-2; v_call: TRBV28; clone_size: once; cdr3_aa: CASSLSLDYITGELFF
d_call: TRBD1; j_call: TRBJ2-5; v_call: TRBV7-2; clone_size: NA; cdr3_aa: CASRDRGYETQYF